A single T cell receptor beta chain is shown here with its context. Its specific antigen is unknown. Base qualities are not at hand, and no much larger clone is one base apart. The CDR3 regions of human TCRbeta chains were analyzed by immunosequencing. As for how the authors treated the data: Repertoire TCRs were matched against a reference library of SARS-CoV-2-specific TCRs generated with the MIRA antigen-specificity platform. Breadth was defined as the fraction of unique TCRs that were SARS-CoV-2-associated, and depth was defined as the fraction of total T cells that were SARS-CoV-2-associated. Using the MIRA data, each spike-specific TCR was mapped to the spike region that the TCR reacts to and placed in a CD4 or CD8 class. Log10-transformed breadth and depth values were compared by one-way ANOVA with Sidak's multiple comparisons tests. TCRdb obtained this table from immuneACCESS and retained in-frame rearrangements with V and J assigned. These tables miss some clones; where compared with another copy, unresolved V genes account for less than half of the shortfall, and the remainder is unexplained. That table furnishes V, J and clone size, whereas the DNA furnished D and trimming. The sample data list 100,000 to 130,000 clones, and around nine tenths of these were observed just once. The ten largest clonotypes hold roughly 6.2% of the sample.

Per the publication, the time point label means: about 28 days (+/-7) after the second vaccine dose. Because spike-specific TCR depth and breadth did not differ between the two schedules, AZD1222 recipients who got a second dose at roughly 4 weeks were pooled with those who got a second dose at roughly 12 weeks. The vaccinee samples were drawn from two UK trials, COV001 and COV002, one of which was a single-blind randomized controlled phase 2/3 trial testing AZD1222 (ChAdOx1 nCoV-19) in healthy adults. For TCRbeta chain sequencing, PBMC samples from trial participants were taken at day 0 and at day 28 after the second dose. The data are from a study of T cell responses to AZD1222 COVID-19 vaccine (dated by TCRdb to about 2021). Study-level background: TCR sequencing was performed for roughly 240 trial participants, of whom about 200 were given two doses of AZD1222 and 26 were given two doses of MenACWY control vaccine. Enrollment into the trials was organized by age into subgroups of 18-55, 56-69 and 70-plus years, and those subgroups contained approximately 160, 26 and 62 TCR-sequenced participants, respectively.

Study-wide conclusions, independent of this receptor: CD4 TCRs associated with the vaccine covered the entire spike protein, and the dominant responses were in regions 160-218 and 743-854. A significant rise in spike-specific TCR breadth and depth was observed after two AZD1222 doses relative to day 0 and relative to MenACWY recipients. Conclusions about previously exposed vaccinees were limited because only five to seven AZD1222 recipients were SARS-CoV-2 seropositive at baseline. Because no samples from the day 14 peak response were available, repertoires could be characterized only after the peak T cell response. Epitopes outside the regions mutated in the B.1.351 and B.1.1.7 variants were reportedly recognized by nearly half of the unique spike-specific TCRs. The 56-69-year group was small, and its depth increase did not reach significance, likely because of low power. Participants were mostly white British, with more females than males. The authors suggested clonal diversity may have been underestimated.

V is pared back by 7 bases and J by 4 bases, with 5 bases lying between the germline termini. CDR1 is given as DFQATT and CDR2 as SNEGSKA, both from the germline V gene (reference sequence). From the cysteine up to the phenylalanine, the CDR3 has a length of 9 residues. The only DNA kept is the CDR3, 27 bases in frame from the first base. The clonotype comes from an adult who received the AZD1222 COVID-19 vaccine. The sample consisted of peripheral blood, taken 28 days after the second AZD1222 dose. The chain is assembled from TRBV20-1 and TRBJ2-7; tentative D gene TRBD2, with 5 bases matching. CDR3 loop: CSGGYEQYF. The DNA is TGCAGTGGCGGGTACGAGCAGTACTTC.